A single count supports the clone carrying this T cell receptor beta chain. The CDR3 contains 11 residues. CDR1 LNHDA and CDR2 SQIVND come from the germline V gene (reference sequence). V was cut by 5 bases and J by 6 bases, with 5 bases left in between. Clones were sequenced by immunoSEQ multiplex PCR, and TCRdb holds only the in-frame ones, with some missing. The repertoire holds tens of thousands of clones, with roughly nine tenths as singletons. This sample was included in a study of OX40 agonist ivuxolimab in advanced cancers. This sequence joins TRBV19 and TRBJ2-1; no firm D call. The specimen was CD4+ or CD8+ T cells sorted from blood, collected in a trial of the OX40 agonist ivuxolimab. The sequence was collected from an adult with an advanced solid tumor such as melanoma, head and neck, liver or kidney cancer. The CDR3 nucleotides read TGTGCCAGTAGTCAAGGCAATGAGCAGTTCTTC. It encodes CASSQGNEQFF.